These T cell receptor beta chains were read from a single sample in a study of blood T cell repertoires in COVID-19. Measured with immunoSEQ multiplex PCR; TCRdb has only the in-frame clones, and not every one. This table has about 190,000 clones, less than 85% appearing once. Specimen: peripheral blood. These receptors all stem from a woman aged 45 to 65 with acute or convalescent COVID-19. Each CDR3 is given with its conserved first and last residue. Some rows have no size entry. The others give once, few or many, or a class for an expanded clone.

>TRBV19|.
CASSIQGPSYEQYF
>TRBV9|.
CASSVEEGTVPTF
>TRBV28|.
CASSLYAGGQPQHF
>TRBV3-1/TRBV3-2|.
CASSRRQGMNTEAFF
>TRBV2|.
CASSESGINQPQHF
>TRBV7-8|few
CASSDMRTGDGYTF
>TRBV24-1|.
CATSDRSTSTDTQYF
>TRBV18|few
CASSLQQGANTEAFF
>TRBV27|.
CASSSGRGSPLHF
>TRBV4-3|.
CASSPDRLSRQPQHF
>TRBV30|.
CAWRRGASNSPLHF
>TRBV21-1|few
CASSKRADRGQNEQFF
>TRBV5-1|few
CASSSFQGGNEQFF
>TRBV6-5|once
CASSPDRAYGYTF
>TRBV27|.
CASTPHLGTANTDTQYF
>TRBV10-1|few
CASSEPTPGQGTLSSYNEQFF
>TRBV6-6|.
CASSLQGPLGVEQFF
>TRBV29-1|.
CSARGQGISTDTQYF
>TRBV6-5|.
CASSPEWSPSYEQYF
>TRBV2|few
CASSEQGTLTGSPLHF
>TRBV7-6|.
CASSRGGVNTEAFF
>TRBV19|.
CASSTGTGESEAFF
>TRBV21-1|few
CASSKAKRQGGTNEKLFF
>TRBV7-2|few
CASSFRDRGPFYGYTF
>TRBV7-9|few
CASSLELNNAEAFF
>TRBV29-1|once
CSVGGGRLSSSTDTQYF
>TRBV2|few
CASSETTGFNQPQHF
>TRBV19|.
CASSIQRGRTDTQYF
>TRBV6-6|.
CASSYPETGTYEQYF
>TRBV28|.
CASYPVGGPIYMNTEAFF
>TRBV5-4|few
CASSLAIGGSALKAFF
>TRBV24-1|few
CATSDPRTANEKLFF
>TRBV5-5|.
CASSLGLAISYEQYF
>TRBV6-5|.
CASSYQGTGKRYEQYF
>TRBV4-1|few
CASSQGRGSGNTIYF
>TRBV5-4|.
CASSRYTSYEQYF
>TRBV3-1/TRBV3-2|few
CASSLRLNNEQFF
>TRBV21-1|few
CASSRWRTGQDSNQPQHF
>TRBV18|.
CASSLRTDTYEQYF
>TRBV6-2/TRBV6-3|.
CASSILDRDNSPLHF
>TRBV19|few
CASSTSNRASFPGELFF
>TRBV5-6|.
CASSLGTLGRETEAFF
>TRBV27|few
CASSLIGGASRDTQYF
>TRBV25-1|.
CASSAPSGGGDGMYGYTF
>TRBV9|.
CASSPTVSSYNSPLHF
>TRBV6-5|.
CASSNRGVEDEQYF
>TRBV4-1|.
CASSHDIDQPQHF